Shown below are 24 T cell receptor beta chains from a single sample sequenced in a study of circulating CD8 cells and anti-PD-1 response in melanoma. From live CD3+CD8+TCRalphabeta+ cells, four PD-1 and/or TIGIT subsets were sorted. Using around 16 ng of total RNA, TCR libraries were made with the QIAseq Immune Repertoire TCR panel. TCRdb itself ran the reads through MiXCR, one entry per CDR3 protein. The table includes around 1,000 distinct CDR3 sequences, around 7.5% detected once. The starting material was CD8+ T cells from PBMCs, obtained at baseline or after one month of anti-PD-1 therapy (not recorded which). All receptors come from a human donor with melanoma.

By proportion, this clonotype is medium-sized. V usage is TRBV19 and J usage is TRBJ1-1; D unresolved. Looked up from germline, CDR1 is LNHDA and CDR2 is SQIVND (reference sequence). V lost 3 bases, J lost 6 bases, and 14 bases lay in between. CDR3 length: 14 amino acids. The CDR3 reads CASSIERRSPEAFF. CDR3 sequence (DNA): TGTGCCAGTAGTATTGAACGGAGATCCCCTGAAGCTTTCTTT.

On this clonotype: Being one base from a much bigger clone, this may be a read error. V gene TRBV29-1 combines with J gene TRBJ2-7, with D tentatively TRBD1 (5 bases). The CDR3 consists of 15 residues. Germline CDR1 and CDR2: SQVTM and ANQGSEA. This CDR3 reads CSVENRQGYAYEQHF. Written as DNA, the CDR3 is TGCAGCGTTGAAAACAGGCAGGGTTATGCCTACGAGCAGCACTTC.

This clonotype is medium-sized in the sample. This chain connects TRBV29-1 to TRBJ2-1; D may be TRBD2 (6 bases). Germline values: CDR1 SQVTM, CDR2 ANQGSEA. Deletions cut 4 bases from V and 0 bases from J, with 7 bases between. CDR3 length: 13 residues. The CDR3 bases are TGCAGCGTTGTGGGGGGCTCCTACAATGAGCAGTTCTTC. It yields the protein CSVVGGSYNEQFF.

Relative to its sample, this clonotype is medium-sized. V and J are TRBV5-6 and TRBJ1-1; TRBD1 agrees at 7 bases. The CDR3 is 13 residues long. With 7 bases clipped from V and 2 bases from J, the junction kept 5 bases outside the gene matches. CDR1 and CDR2 (germline): SGHDT, YYEEEE. The CDR3 here is CASLLGGNTEAFF. For the CDR3, the DNA is TGTGCCAGCTTGTTAGGGGGCAACACTGAAGCTTTCTTT.

By sample fraction, this clonotype is medium-sized. The chain recombines TRBV28 with TRBJ2-5; 8 bases align to TRBD2. This CDR3 region has 16 residues. Losses at the gene ends were 5 bases for V and 2 bases for J; bases not matched to a gene: 10. Germline assignment: CDR1 MDHEN and CDR2 SYDVKM. The CDR3 DNA reads TGTGCCAGCAGTCCCCCCGGGGGGGGAACACAAGAGACCCAGTACTTC. This codes for CASSPPGGGTQETQYF.

This clonotype is large. The V and J genes are TRBV19 and TRBJ2-1, with D perhaps matching TRBD2 (5 bases). Germline lookup yields CDR1 LNHDA and CDR2 SQIVND (reference sequence). The CDR3 contains 14 residues. V lost 3 bases and J lost 4, with 10 bases in between. CDR3 region: CASSIGVSYNEQFF. The CDR3 nucleotides are TGTGCCAGTAGTATCGGGGTATCTTACAATGAGCAGTTCTTC.

In this sample, this clonotype is large. The V gene is TRBV16, the J gene TRBJ2-2; D gene unclear. Germline V lookup: CDR1 KGHSY, CDR2 FQNENV. V dropped 1 base and J dropped 9 bases, with 6 bases sitting between them. This CDR3 is built from 12 residues. The CDR3 DNA is TGTGCCAGCAGCCAATTGAGGAGGGAGCTGTTTTTT. It is translated as CASSQLRRELFF.

This clonotype is large by share. The chain recombines TRBV15 with TRBJ2-5; 8 positions match TRBD1. Looked up from germline, CDR1 is LNHNV and CDR2 is YYDKDF (reference sequence). V gave up 4 bases and J gave up 3 bases; unmatched junction bases: 4. This CDR3 is built from 14 residues. CDR3 amino acids: CATSTGQGEETQYF. In nucleotides, the CDR3 is TGTGCCACCAGCACAGGACAGGGAGAAGAGACCCAGTACTTC.

Judged by abundance, this clonotype is medium-sized. The chain joins TRBV6-6 to TRBJ1-6; possibly TRBD1 for D (6 bases). The length of the CDR3 is 14 residues. Germline assignment: CDR1 MNHNY and CDR2 SVGAGI (reference sequence). Trimming pared 4 bases from V and 14 bases from J, leaving 18 bases between. CDR3 bases: TGTGCCAGCAGTTGGGATTGGACAGTTCAGACCCTCCACTTT. Protein sequence: CASSWDWTVQTLHF.

This clonotype is medium-sized (0.01 to 0.1%). V and J are TRBV30 and TRBJ2-1, with D uncertain. CDR1 is GTSNPN, CDR2 SVGIG, per germline (reference sequence). The V and J ends lost 1 base and 2 bases respectively, with 0 bases between them. The CDR3 is made up of 11 amino acids. The CDR3 is CAWSAYNEQFF. CDR3 coding DNA: TGTGCCTGGAGTGCCTACAATGAGCAGTTCTTC.

Within the sample, this clonotype is medium-sized (0.01 to 0.1%). The V and J genes are TRBV28 and TRBJ2-7; 7 bases match TRBD2. J gave up 0 bases and V 5 bases, and 19 bases lay outside the gene matches. This CDR3 is 19 amino acids long. Germline V gene lookup returns CDR1 MDHEN and CDR2 SYDVKM. DNA for the CDR3: TGTGCCAGCAGTGGGCCGGAGGGAGGGTCTAGGTTCAGCTCCTACGAGCAGTACTTC. It specifies CASSGPEGGSRFSSYEQYF. The full variable domain, with the rest looked up from reference TRBV28 and TRBJ2-7, is DVKVTQSSRYLVKRTGEKVFLECVQDMDHENMFWYRQDPGLGLRLIYFSYDVKMKEKGDIPEGYSVSREKKERFSLILESASTNQTSMYLCASSGPEGGSRFSSYEQYFGPGTRLTVT.

As regards this clonotype: Germline is not matched at one junction end, which may reflect a read error. The V call is TRBV7-2, the J call TRBJ1-5, with 7 bases identical to TRBD1. Germline CDR1 is SGHTA and CDR2 is FQGNSA. This CDR3 region has 16 residues. The CDR3 DNA sequence: TGCGCCAGCAGCTCCAACCCCACAGGGGCGCAGCAGCCCCAGCATTTT. Protein product: CASSSNPTGAQQPQHF.

By share, this clonotype ranks as medium-sized. The V and J genes are TRBV19 and TRBJ1-2; maybe TRBD1 (5 bases). Germline-derived CDR1 and CDR2 are LNHDA and SQIVND (reference sequence). The CDR3 is 15 amino acids. V lost 3 bases and J 5 bases, leaving 16 bases between the germline ends. The CDR3 region is CASSMGLGPGYGYTF. CDR3 nucleotide sequence: TGTGCCAGTAGTATGGGTCTGGGGCCCGGGTATGGCTACACCTTC.

Only a few counts were recorded for this clonotype. A much bigger clone sits one base away, suggesting this may be a read error. The V and J genes are TRBV7-8 and TRBJ1-1; possibly TRBD1 for D (5 bases). Germline CDR1 and CDR2: SGHVS and FQNEAQ. There are 13 residues in the CDR3. CDR3 in DNA: TGTGCCAGCAGGACAGACCTGAACTCTGAAGCTTTCTTT. Its translation is CASRTDLNSEAFF.

This clonotype is medium-sized in the sample. The J gene is TRBJ1-5, the V gene TRBV29-1; D is possibly TRBD1 (5 bases). The CDR3 loop spans 14 amino acids. The V gene's germline CDR1 is SQVTM and CDR2 ANQGSEA. Trimming cost V 7 bases and J 7 bases, with 20 bases left between them. For the CDR3, the DNA is TGCAGCGCCGTACGTGGGGGAGTTGGACAGCCCCAGCATTTT. This translates into CSAVRGGVGQPQHF.

V and J are TRBV7-3 and TRBJ2-1; 9 nucleotides agree with TRBD2. V lost 5 bases, J lost 4 bases, and 6 bases stayed unmatched. The CDR3 contains 15 residues. Germline V CDR1 and CDR2: SGHTA, FQGTGA. The DNA for the CDR3 is TGTGCCAGCAGCCCCCTAGCGGGGTTATACAATGAGCAGTTCTTC. Translation gives CASSPLAGLYNEQFF.

This clonotype is termed large. This rearrangement joins TRBV4-2 to TRBJ2-2; 9 bases align to TRBD1. V shed 3 bases and J 3 bases; nucleotides not matched to a gene: 5. CDR3 length equals 16 residues. From germline, CDR1 is LGHNA and CDR2 YNFKEQ. CDR3 region: CASSHRQGDDTGELFF. DNA of the CDR3: TGTGCCAGCAGCCATCGACAGGGGGACGACACCGGGGAGCTGTTTTTT.

In its sample, this clonotype is large (0.1 to 1%). Here the CDR3 reads CASSSGSGWRTEAFF. DNA of the CDR3: TGTGCCAGTAGTTCCGGGTCAGGGTGGAGGACTGAAGCTTTCTTT. This rearrangement joins TRBV19 to TRBJ1-1; tentative D call: TRBD1 (5 bases). This CDR3 spans 15 amino acids. Trimming took off 5 bases at V and 5 bases at J, with 18 bases between the two ends. Germline V gives CDR1 LNHDA, CDR2 SQIVND (reference sequence).

In this sample, this clonotype turned up a few times. A much larger clone sits a single nucleotide away, making a read error possible. The V gene is TRBV7-8, the J gene TRBJ2-3; D gene ambiguous. The CDR3 is made up of 13 amino acids. V shed 1 base and J shed 4 bases, with 6 bases lying between them. CDR1 is SGHVS, CDR2 FQNEAQ, per germline. CDR3 protein: CASSLVVPDTQYF. CDR3 DNA sequence: TGTGCCAGCAGCTTAGTAGTTCCAGATACGCAGTATTTT.

By its share, this clonotype is medium-sized. The rearrangement joins TRBV12-3 or TRBV12-4 to TRBJ2-1; a possible D gene is TRBD2 (6 bases). The CDR3 is 15 residues long. Trimming stripped 3 bases from V and 6 bases from J, with 15 bases between. The chain's CDR3 is CASSFSSGRSNEQFF. The CDR3 DNA reads as TGTGCCAGCAGTTTCAGTTCAGGGAGGAGCAATGAGCAGTTCTTC.

By share, this clonotype ranks as large. The junction differs from germline at one of its ends, possibly a read error. The genes are TRBV7-2 and TRBJ2-7, with 10 bases aligning to TRBD2. The germline V gene encodes CDR1 SGHTA and CDR2 FQGNSA. The CDR3 has 13 amino acids. The CDR3 reads CASSLLAGASRSF. The CDR3 bases are TGTGCCAGCAGCTTACTAGCGGGGGCCTCCCGGTCTTTT.

This clonotype is labeled as large. V is TRBV15 and J is TRBJ2-1; the D gene is possibly TRBD1 (5 bases). This CDR3 region has 14 residues. The V end was cut by 5 bases, the J end by 9 bases, with 17 bases between. Germline V lookup: CDR1 LNHNV, CDR2 YYDKDF (reference sequence). The CDR3 reads CATSSFKTVTEQFF. The CDR3 DNA is TGTGCCACCAGCTCCTTCAAGACAGTCACTGAGCAGTTCTTC. Combining the CDR3 with reference TRBV15 and TRBJ2-1 gives the whole variable domain DAMVIQNPRYQVTQFGKPVTLSCSQTLNHNVMYWYQQKSSQAPKLLFHYYDKDFNNEADTPDNFQSRRPNTSFCFLDIRSPGLGDTAMYLCATSSFKTVTEQFFGPGTRLTVL.

This clonotype qualifies as medium-sized (0.01 to 0.1%). The V gene is TRBV29-1, the J gene TRBJ2-7; tentative D call: TRBD1 (5 bases). Trimming cost V 2 bases and J 2 bases, with 16 bases left between them. Germline V gene lookup returns CDR1 SQVTM and CDR2 ANQGSEA. The CDR3 is 15 amino acids. The CDR3 loop is CSVENRQGYAYEQYF. The CDR3 DNA reads as TGCAGCGTTGAAAACAGGCAGGGTTATGCCTACGAGCAGTACTTC.

By its share, this clonotype is medium-sized. CDR3 DNA sequence: TGTGCCAGCAGTCCTCGGGAGGGACTAGCGGGTTACAATGAGCAGTTCTTC. Protein: CASSPREGLAGYNEQFF. The V call is TRBV27, the J call TRBJ2-1, with TRBD2 matching over 12 bases. This CDR3 has 17 amino acids. Trimming at V came to 5 bases and at J to 4 bases, leaving 9 bases not matched to a gene. Looked up from germline, CDR1 is MNHEY and CDR2 is SMNVEV (reference sequence).